The 19 T cell receptor beta chains listed next were all sequenced from one sample in a study of identical twins' blood T cells (dated by TCRdb to the early 2010s). Preparation of the library involved 5' RACE. The data were produced on an Illumina Genome Analyzer IIx. Through fastp at Q25 and MiXCR, TCRdb rebuilt clones from the public reads, retaining in-frame beta chains. Here each entry gathers all rows of one CDR3 protein and keeps the most common genes and DNA. The sample table shows hundreds of thousands of distinct CDR3 sequences, and roughly 28% are seen once. Jointly, the top ten make up about 6.1% of the sample. Sequencing used PBMCs. These receptors came from a woman aged 18 to 55 in good health.

Many counts were recorded for this clonotype. This CDR3 is CSARSRSGSYNEQFF. CDR3 DNA sequence: TGCAGTGCTAGAAGTCGGAGCGGATCCTACAATGAGCAGTTCTTC. The V gene is TRBV20-1, the J gene TRBJ2-1; a possible D gene is TRBD2 (5 bases). This CDR3 region has 15 residues. Trimming stripped 2 bases from V and 1 base from J, with 12 bases between. Germline V gene lookup returns CDR1 DFQATT and CDR2 SNEGSKA (reference sequence).

Remarks on this clonotype: This could be a read error, since a much larger clone is one nucleotide away. The gene calls are TRBV20-1 and TRBJ1-2; no clear D. The CDR3 has 15 residues. CDR1 and CDR2 (germline): DFQATT, SNEGSKA (reference sequence). CDR3 protein: CSARDRKGSSYAYTF. In nucleotides, the CDR3 is TGCAGTGCTAGAGATCGTAAGGGCTCCAGCTATGCCTACACCTTC.

The sample holds a few counts of this clonotype. The chain joins TRBV5-6 to TRBJ1-1; no reliable D call. The CDR3 spans 15 residues. Germline V gives CDR1 SGHDT, CDR2 YYEEEE. V was clipped by 5 bases and J by 1 base, with 15 bases between them. In DNA, the CDR3 is TGTGCCAGCAGTCCTGCCCGGGGTAGGAACACTGAAGCTTTCTTT. Translating gives CASSPARGRNTEAFF. The complete variable domain, with remaining parts taken from reference TRBV5-6 and TRBJ1-1, reads DAGVTQSPTHLIKTRGQQVTLRCSPKSGHDTVSWYQQALGQGPQFIFQYYEEEERQRGNFPDRFSGHQFPNYSSELNVNALLLGDSALYLCASSPARGRNTEAFFGQGTRLTVV.

The J gene is TRBJ2-1, the V gene TRBV12-3 or TRBV12-4; 7 nucleotides line up with TRBD1. V dropped 10 bases and J dropped 5; count of bases not matched to a gene: 8. The length of the CDR3 is 13 residues. As DNA, the CDR3 is TGTGCCATCCGGACAGGATCCAACAATGAGCAGTTCTTC. Its protein is CAIRTGSNNEQFF.

V usage is TRBV18 and J usage is TRBJ2-7; D not resolved. Trimming took 5 bases from V and 0 from J, leaving 11 bases between them. This CDR3 contains 14 residues. Germline values: CDR1 KGHSH, CDR2 LQKENI. CDR3 protein: CASSFSSDSYEQYF. Written as DNA, the CDR3 is TGTGCCAGCTCATTCAGTTCCGACTCCTACGAGCAGTACTTC.

The J gene is TRBJ1-1, the V gene TRBV7-9; a weak D match, TRBD1 (5 bases). The CDR3 has 11 residues. The germline V gene encodes CDR1 SEHNR and CDR2 FQNEAQ (reference sequence). V dropped 3 bases and J dropped 8 bases, with 7 bases sitting between them. CDR3 amino acids: CASSFNREAFF. The CDR3 nucleotides are TGTGCCAGCAGCTTCAACAGGGAAGCTTTCTTT.

V is TRBV20-1 and J is TRBJ2-5, with D possibly called TRBD1 or TRBD2 (6 bases each). Looked up from germline, CDR1 is DFQATT and CDR2 is SNEGSKA (reference sequence). Trimming cost V 5 bases and J 3 bases, with 13 bases left between them. The CDR3 covers 13 residues. CDR3 region: CSAGGTIKETQYF. CDR3 DNA: TGCAGTGCTGGCGGGACAATAAAAGAGACCCAGTACTTC.

V and J are TRBV6-6 and TRBJ2-2; D not resolved. This CDR3 spans 13 amino acids. V gave up 2 bases and J gave up 5 bases, with 6 bases separating them. Germline loops: CDR1 MNHNY, CDR2 SVGAGI (reference sequence). CDR3 sequence reads: CASSYESTGELFF. CDR3 nucleotide sequence: TGTGCCAGCAGTTACGAGTCTACCGGGGAGCTGTTTTTT.

The chain couples TRBV9 to TRBJ1-2; the D is unclear. This CDR3 has 15 residues. V shed 0 bases and J shed 0 bases, with 9 bases lying between them. In germline, CDR1 is SGDLS, CDR2 YYNGEE. The CDR3 nucleotides read TGTGCCAGCAGCGTAGAACCCAACCCTAACTATGGCTACACCTTC. Translating gives CASSVEPNPNYGYTF.

The CDR3: CATSRDQGGQAFF. CDR3 nucleotide sequence: TGTGCCACCAGCAGAGATCAGGGGGGACAAGCTTTCTTT. The chain carries TRBV15 and TRBJ1-1; 7 positions agree with TRBD1. Germline assignment: CDR1 LNHNV and CDR2 YYDKDF (reference sequence). The V and J ends lost 0 bases and 9 bases, in that order; junction bases with no gene match: 4. The CDR3 has 13 amino acids.

The gene calls are TRBV7-8 and TRBJ2-7; D gene uncertain. Germline lookup yields CDR1 SGHVS and CDR2 FQNEAQ. The CDR3 is 14 amino acids. V was trimmed by 3 bases and J by 5 bases, leaving 14 bases between them. CDR3 sequence reads: CASSFSLSLNEQYF. For the CDR3, the DNA is TGTGCCAGCAGCTTCAGTCTGAGCTTGAACGAGCAGTACTTC.

The chain couples TRBV7-2 to TRBJ2-7; D is possibly TRBD2 (5 bases). The V end lost 1 base, the J end lost 2 bases, and 12 bases lay between the germline ends. The CDR3 totals 15 residues. Germline CDR1 is SGHTA and CDR2 is FQGNSA. Here the CDR3 reads CASSLVSAEAYEQYF. Written as DNA, the CDR3 is TGTGCCAGCAGCTTAGTTTCAGCGGAGGCCTACGAGCAGTACTTC.

The chain couples TRBV19 to TRBJ1-5; D gene ambiguous. V was cut by 5 bases and J by 5 bases, with 7 bases left in between. This CDR3 has 12 residues. Germline-derived CDR1 and CDR2 are LNHDA and SQIVND (reference sequence). CDR3 protein: CASSPNDQPQHF. CDR3 DNA: TGTGCCAGTAGTCCCAACGATCAGCCCCAGCATTTT.

This chain connects TRBV5-4 to TRBJ1-2; 7 nucleotides match TRBD1. Trimming took 3 bases from V and 0 from J; bases not matched to a gene: 5. There are 15 residues in the CDR3. Germline V CDR1 and CDR2: SGHNT, YYREEE (reference sequence). CDR3 DNA sequence: TGTGCCAGCAGCTCAACAGGGGAAGCTAACTATGGCTACACCTTC. This encodes CASSSTGEANYGYTF.

This chain uses TRBV29-1 with TRBJ2-5, with no clear D. The CDR3 consists of 13 residues. The V gene lost 4 bases and the J gene lost 5 bases, with 14 bases spanning the gap. CDR1 is SQVTM and CDR2 is ANQGSEA in the germline V gene. The CDR3 DNA reads TGCAGCGTTGTTGGTGGGCTAACCGAGACCCAGTACTTC. It is translated as CSVVGGLTETQYF. The entire variable domain, with the rest obtained from reference TRBV29-1 and TRBJ2-5, is as follows: SAVISQKPSRDICQRGTSLTIQCQVDSQVTMMFWYRQQPGQSLTLIATANQGSEATYESGFVIDKFPISRPNLTFSTLTVSNMSPEDSSIYLCSVVGGLTETQYFGPGTRLLVL.

This clonotype was recorded a few times. The CDR3 protein is CSGELTSGYNEQFF. The CDR3, as DNA: TGCAGTGGAGAGCTCACTAGCGGGTACAATGAGCAGTTCTTC. The chain employs TRBV20-1 and TRBJ2-1, with 9 nucleotides matching TRBD2. This CDR3 is built from 14 residues. Per germline, CDR1 DFQATT and CDR2 SNEGSKA (reference sequence). Germline trimming cut 7 bases from V and 4 bases from J; bases unmatched to any gene: 8.

This clonotype was counted many times. The V call is TRBV28, the J call TRBJ1-2; a possible D gene is TRBD1 (5 bases). Trimming took 5 bases from V and 4 from J, leaving 8 bases between them. Per germline, CDR1 MDHEN and CDR2 SYDVKM. CDR3 length: 12 residues. CDR3 sequence (DNA): TGTGCCAGCAGTCGACAGACCTATGGCTACACCTTC. This encodes CASSRQTYGYTF.

This clonotype was counted a few times. The chain uses TRBV28 and TRBJ1-5, with D perhaps matching TRBD1 (6 bases). The CDR3 is 18 amino acids. V was pared by 3 bases and J by 2 bases, with 20 bases between. The V gene's germline CDR1 is MDHEN and CDR2 SYDVKM. CDR3: CASSLGTGNSYRNQPQHF. CDR3 sequence (DNA): TGTGCCAGCAGTTTGGGAACAGGGAACTCTTACCGCAATCAGCCCCAGCATTTT.

This clonotype was detected only a few times. V usage is TRBV9 and J usage is TRBJ2-3; D ambiguous. V was clipped by 4 bases and J by 2 bases, with 14 bases between them. The CDR3 is 15 residues long. The germline V gene encodes CDR1 SGDLS and CDR2 YYNGEE. CDR3 DNA: TGTGCCAGCAGCCCCTCGGATAGACACACAGATACGCAGTATTTT. Its translation is CASSPSDRHTDTQYF.